Listed below are T cell receptor beta chains from one sample, sequenced in a study of cytomegalovirus exposure and HLA in healthy donors. Sequencing was performed with immunoSEQ multiplex PCR; in TCRdb, only in-frame clones are kept and a portion is missing. The sample yields approximately 120,000 clones, of which the top ten take up approximately 2%. The sequencing sample was made of PBMCs. All receptors come from a man in his forties or fifties in good health and CMV-seronegative. Each CDR3 is given with its conserved first and last residue. A D gene is named only where the DNA matches it firmly.

>17|TRBV4-3|TRBD1|TRBJ2-3
CASSQDWRQGDKDTQYF
TGCGCCAGCAGCCAAGATTGGAGGCAGGGGGACAAAGATACGCAGTATTTT
>16|TRBV4-1|TRBD2|TRBJ2-1
CASSPYGTSGNNEQFF
TGCGCCAGCAGCCCTTATGGGACTAGCGGGAACAATGAGCAGTTCTTC
>15|TRBV9|TRBD1|TRBJ2-4
CASSVEQGVGNIQYF
TGTGCCAGCAGCGTTGAACAGGGGGTTGGGAACATTCAGTACTTC
>11|TRBV20-1|.|TRBJ1-1
CSALRGTEAFF
TGCAGTGCTCTCAGGGGCACTGAAGCTTTCTTT
>11|TRBV6-1|.|TRBJ2-7
CASPGVREQYF
TGTGCCAGCCCAGGGGTGCGGGAGCAGTACTTC
>15|TRBV5-1|TRBD1|TRBJ2-5
CASSLSDRAYATQYF
TGCGCCAGCAGCTTATCTGACAGGGCATATGCGACCCAGTACTTC
>16|TRBV19|TRBD1|TRBJ2-7
CASSISAGQGLIKQYF
TGTGCCAGTAGTATAAGTGCGGGACAGGGGCTTATCAAGCAGTACTTC
>12|TRBV28|.|TRBJ1-2
CASRTANYGYTF
TGTGCCAGCAGGACAGCTAACTATGGCTACACCTTC
>13|TRBV7-9|TRBD2|TRBJ2-1
CASSFRTSRGQFF
TGTGCCAGCAGTTTCCGGACTAGCAGGGGGCAGTTCTTC
>15|TRBV9|TRBD2|TRBJ2-7
CASTPGGASSYEQYF
TGTGCCAGCACCCCGGGAGGGGCCAGCTCCTACGAGCAGTACTTC
>15|TRBV7-2|TRBD2|TRBJ2-7
CASSSAGTSGYEQYF
TGTGCCAGCAGCTCAGCCGGGACTAGCGGCTACGAGCAGTACTTC
>14|TRBV6-5|.|TRBJ2-1
CASSVRRSYNEQFF
TGTGCCAGCAGCGTCAGGCGCTCCTACAATGAGCAGTTCTTC
>16|TRBV5-1|TRBD2|TRBJ2-1
CASSSGGTSGYNEQFF
TGCGCCAGCAGCTCCGGTGGGACTAGCGGTTACAATGAGCAGTTCTTC
>16|TRBV11-2|TRBD2|TRBJ2-2
CASSPRLAGVAGELFF
TGTGCCAGCAGCCCGAGACTAGCGGGAGTCGCTGGGGAGCTGTTTTTT
>16|TRBV5-4|.|TRBJ2-7
CASRDQRAGGPGEQYF
TGTGCCAGCAGGGATCAGAGAGCTGGCGGACCAGGGGAGCAGTACTTC
>19|TRBV5-1|TRBD1|TRBJ2-7
CASSPRTGTGGRGSYEQYF
TGCGCCAGCAGTCCTCGGACCGGGACAGGGGGAAGGGGCTCCTACGAGCAGTACTTC
>13|TRBV5-4|.|TRBJ2-3
CASSYDSPDTQYF
TGTGCCAGCAGCTACGACAGTCCAGATACGCAGTATTTT
>14|TRBV5-1|.|TRBJ2-7
CASSTGTDPYEQYF
TGCGCCAGCAGCACAGGGACGGACCCCTACGAGCAGTACTTC
>14|TRBV6-1|TRBD1|TRBJ1-4
CASSFQGAIGKLFF
TGTGCCAGCAGTTTTCAGGGGGCGATAGGAAAACTGTTTTTT